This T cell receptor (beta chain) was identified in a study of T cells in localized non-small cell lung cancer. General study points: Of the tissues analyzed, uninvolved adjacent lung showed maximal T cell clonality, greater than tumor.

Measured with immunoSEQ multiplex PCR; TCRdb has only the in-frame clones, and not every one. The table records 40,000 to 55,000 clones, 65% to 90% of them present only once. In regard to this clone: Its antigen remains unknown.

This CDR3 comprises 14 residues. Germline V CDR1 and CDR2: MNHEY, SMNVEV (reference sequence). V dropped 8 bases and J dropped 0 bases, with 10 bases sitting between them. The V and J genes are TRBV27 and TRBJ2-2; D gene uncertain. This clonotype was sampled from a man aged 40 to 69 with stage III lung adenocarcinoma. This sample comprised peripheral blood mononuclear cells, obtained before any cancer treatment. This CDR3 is CASRHGTNTGELFF. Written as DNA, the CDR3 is TGTGCCAGCCGACACGGAACGAACACCGGGGAGCTGTTTTTT.